This TCR beta chain was recorded in a study of cytomegalovirus exposure and HLA in healthy donors. There are 14 residues in the CDR3. The germline gives CDR1 SQVTM, CDR2 ANQGSEA. The V segment lost 6 bases and the J segment 1 base; nucleotides outside the gene matches: 8. In the case of this clone: Its antigen remains unknown.

The PCR was carried out with 60 Vbeta primers and 13 Jbeta primers. The repertoire was sequenced with immunoSEQ multiplex PCR; TCRdb's copy has only in-frame clones and lacks some. The sample has about 170,000 clones, 81% seen once. Broader study findings: Sequencing depth roughly uniform across donors was assumed in presence/absence analyses. In a later analysis, TCR beta V- and J-gene trimming showed a link to a missense DCLRE1C variant. The study listed approximately 160 cytomegalovirus-associated TCR beta chains.

The V call is TRBV29-1, the J call TRBJ2-5, with 7 bases aligning to TRBD1. This TCR was sampled from a young woman in good health and CMV-seropositive. The sample consisted of PBMCs. The CDR3 DNA reads TGCAGCGTAGATGCCGGACAGGCCCAAGAGACCCAGTACTTC. This gives the protein CSVDAGQAQETQYF.